These 22 T cell receptor beta chains were sequenced from one sample in a study of T cell repertoires in cytomegalovirus infection. TCRdb re-analysed the reads in MiXCR, keeping a single row per CDR3 protein. Here the sample spans 740,000 or so distinct CDR3 sequences, under 40% being singletons. The material sequenced was PBMCs. These receptor sequences come from a human donor in good health (CMV status not recorded). Some clones in this sample may be carry-over from other donors' samples.

The V call is TRBV3-1, the J call TRBJ1-5; weak D call: TRBD1 (5 bases). The CDR3 loop spans 16 amino acids. Germline loops: CDR1 LGHDT, CDR2 YNNKEL (reference sequence). Trimming cost V 1 base and J 2 bases, with 12 bases left between them. The CDR3 region is CASSQGSRAGNQPQHF. CDR3 DNA: TGTGCCAGCAGCCAAGGTTCCAGGGCTGGCAATCAGCCCCAGCATTTT.

As regards this clonotype: A clone one base away is much larger, so this may be a read error. The rearrangement uses TRBV28 and TRBJ1-2, with 7 bases matching TRBD1. The CDR3 covers 14 residues. Per germline, CDR1 MDHEN and CDR2 SYDVKM. CDR3 DNA: TGTGCCCGCAGTTCCCTCCGGACAGGCCTAGGCTACACCTTC. It specifies CARSSLRTGLGYTF.

This clonotype was seen a handful of times. The chain employs TRBV6-1 and TRBJ2-1, with 11 bases matching TRBD1. Per germline, CDR1 MNHNS and CDR2 SASEGT. V shed 0 bases and J 10 bases; nucleotides not matched to a gene: 2. The length of the CDR3 is 14 residues. The CDR3 bases are TGTGCCAGCAGTGAAGCGGGACAGGGGGTGGAGCAGTTCTTC. Translating it yields CASSEAGQGVEQFF.

The V gene is TRBV4-1, the J gene TRBJ1-1, with TRBD1 matching over 7 bases. The germline CDR1 and CDR2 sequences are MGHRA and YSYEKL. The CDR3 covers 15 residues. V was pared by 0 bases and J by 5 bases, with 6 bases of the junction left unmatched. CDR3 DNA sequence: TGCGCCAGCAGCCAAGACAACAGGGGATGGACTGAAGCTTTCTTT. This encodes CASSQDNRGWTEAFF.

Details on this clonotype: This sequence may be a read error, since a much larger clone differs from it by one base. This chain connects TRBV6-8 to TRBJ1-6; D uncertain. The CDR3 has 13 amino acids. CDR1 and CDR2 from the germline V gene are MNHGY and SAAAGT. The CDR3 reads CASSLGPNSPIHF. The CDR3 DNA reads TGTGCCAGCAGTCTAGGACCTAATTCACCCATCCACTTT.

At least ten counts were recorded for this clonotype. This chain links TRBV7-2 with TRBJ2-2; 12 bases are a match to TRBD2. The germline V gene has CDR1 SGHTA and CDR2 FQGNSA. There are 16 residues in the CDR3. After removal of 0 bases from V and 5 bases from J, the junction contained 1 base not matched to a gene. The CDR3 here is CASSLAGTSGTGELFF. The CDR3 DNA reads as TGTGCCAGCAGCTTAGCCGGGACTAGCGGGACCGGGGAGCTGTTTTTT.

A few counts support this clonotype. The rearrangement links TRBV28 to TRBJ1-6; TRBD1 matches at 7 bases. The CDR3 covers 14 residues. V lost 5 bases, J lost 9 bases, and 7 bases stayed unmatched. Per germline, CDR1 MDHEN and CDR2 SYDVKM. The CDR3 bases are TGTGCCAGCAGTCGTAGGGGGCTCCGTTCACCCCTCCACTTT. Residues: CASSRRGLRSPLHF.

Points on this clonotype: Likely a read error: the CDR3 ends without its conserved phenylalanine or tryptophan. J is TRBJ2-1 and V is TRBV7-4; no clear D gene. V shed 1 base and J shed 7 bases, with 14 bases lying between them. Germline V lookup: CDR1 SGHVT, CDR2 SQSDAQ. The CDR3 length is 15 residues. The CDR3 spells CASSLGGSTWNEQFL. The CDR3 DNA follows: TGTGCCAGCAGCTTAGGTGGCTCCACCTGGAATGAGCAGTTCTTA.

This clonotype was counted only a few times. The chain is built from TRBV28 and TRBJ2-7; no firm D call. The CDR3 extends over 15 amino acids. Looked up from germline, CDR1 is MDHEN and CDR2 is SYDVKM. V was cut by 4 bases and J by 6 bases, with 19 bases left in between. CDR3 sequence (DNA): TGTGCCAGCAGTTCCTCGGGTCCTTCCCGTGCCGAGCAGTACTTC. This sequence encodes CASSSSGPSRAEQYF.

With regard to this clonotype: Germline is not matched at one junction end, which may reflect a read error. This chain uses TRBV28 with TRBJ1-1; 9 nucleotides line up with TRBD1. The germline V gene has CDR1 MDHEN and CDR2 SYDVKM. CDR3 length: 15 amino acids. CDR3 nucleotides: TGTTCCAGCGGTTTATCGTTACAGGGGGCGCGAAGACATTTCTTT. Amino acid sequence: CSSGLSLQGARRHFF.

V is TRBV4-2 and J is TRBJ2-5; the D gene is possibly TRBD2 (5 bases). Trimming left V 0 bases short and J 1 base short, with 6 bases between. Germline V CDR1 and CDR2: LGHNA, YNFKEQ. The CDR3 has 14 amino acids. The CDR3 nucleotides are TGTGCCAGCAGCCAAGATGCGGGCCAAGAGACCCAGTACTTC. Protein sequence: CASSQDAGQETQYF.

This clonotype was counted many times. The V and J genes are TRBV5-6 and TRBJ2-5; perhaps D is TRBD1 or TRBD2 (5 bases each). Germline CDR1 and CDR2: SGHDT and YYEEEE. V gave up 3 bases and J gave up 2 bases, with 11 bases separating them. There are 14 residues in the CDR3. CDR3 loop: CASSYPGQQETQYF. The CDR3 DNA reads TGTGCCAGCAGCTATCCGGGGCAGCAAGAGACCCAGTACTTC.

CDR3 coding DNA: TGTGCCAGTAGTATCCAGGGGGCGACCGGGAACTATGGCTACACCTTC. Its translation: CASSIQGATGNYGYTF. The J gene is TRBJ1-2, the V gene TRBV19, with 8 bases aligning to TRBD1. The CDR3 is 16 residues long. The J segment lost 2 bases and the V segment lost 3 bases, leaving 8 bases of the junction unmatched. Looked up from germline, CDR1 is LNHDA and CDR2 is SQIVND (reference sequence).

This clonotype has more than one count but fewer than ten. This chain uses TRBV5-6 with TRBJ2-3, with 7 bases that match TRBD1. Germline V gene sequence: CDR1 SGHDT, CDR2 YYEEEE. This CDR3 has 13 amino acids. V lost 3 bases and J lost 5; bases outside the gene matches: 3. The CDR3 nucleotides are TGTGCCAGCAGCTCACAGGGGATAGATACGCAGTATTTT. Amino acid sequence: CASSSQGIDTQYF.

This clonotype has just a few counts. The chain carries TRBV28 and TRBJ1-5; 8 nucleotides line up with TRBD1. The CDR3 is 15 amino acids. V was pared by 7 bases and J by 1 base, with 6 bases of the junction left unmatched. The germline CDR1 and CDR2 sequences are MDHEN and SYDVKM. CDR3 nucleotide sequence: TGTGCCAGCATCATTCAGGGGGCGAGCAATCAGCCCCAGCATTTT. Its translation: CASIIQGASNQPQHF.

The V gene is TRBV20-1, the J gene TRBJ2-7, with 10 bases fitting TRBD2. The V gene end was trimmed by 5 bases and the J gene end by 0 bases; junction bases not matched to a gene: 7. The germline V gene encodes CDR1 DFQATT and CDR2 SNEGSKA (reference sequence). The CDR3 contains 15 residues. CDR3 coding DNA: TGCAGTGCTCGCACTCTAGCGGGAGTCTCCTACGAGCAGTACTTC. Translating gives CSARTLAGVSYEQYF.

This clonotype showed up just a few times. The chain carries TRBV7-2 and TRBJ2-3; the match to TRBD1 covers 10 bases. Germline V gene lookup returns CDR1 SGHTA and CDR2 FQGNSA. The CDR3 sequence is 18 residues long. V shed 5 bases and J 6 bases; nucleotides not matched to a gene: 17. CDR3: CASSRGQGVMPELDTQYF. The DNA of the CDR3 is TGTGCCAGCAGCCGCGGACAGGGGGTTATGCCCGAACTCGATACGCAGTATTTT.

The chain couples TRBV19 to TRBJ1-1; 11 bases map to TRBD1. This CDR3 contains 16 residues. Trimming took 6 bases from V and 5 from J; bases not matched to a gene: 11. CDR1 LNHDA and CDR2 SQIVND come from the germline V gene (reference sequence). CDR3 coding DNA: TGTGCCAGTAGCAAACCCCGGACAGGGGGCGAAACTGAAGCTTTCTTT. It is translated as CASSKPRTGGETEAFF.

This clonotype was counted a few times. The rearrangement joins TRBV6-5 to TRBJ1-1; unclear D gene. From germline, CDR1 is MNHEY and CDR2 SVGAGI. Trimming removed 1 base from V and 1 base from J, with 7 bases in between. This CDR3 is 14 amino acids long. CDR3 in DNA: TGTGCCAGCAGTTACTTTCGGGAGAACACTGAAGCTTTCTTT. This sequence encodes CASSYFRENTEAFF.

The chain combines TRBV5-4 with TRBJ2-1; no reliable D call. Trimming took off 3 bases at V and 9 bases at J, with 19 bases between the two ends. The length of the CDR3 is 15 residues. Germline V gene lookup returns CDR1 SGHNT and CDR2 YYREEE (reference sequence). CDR3 DNA: TGTGCCAGCAGCTCGAAAAATGGGCTCCTGGTTGAGCAGTTCTTC. It encodes CASSSKNGLLVEQFF.

V gene TRBV4-1 combines with J gene TRBJ2-2; 8 bases are a match to TRBD2. V shed 7 bases, J shed 0 bases, and the junction held 10 bases outside the gene matches. Germline V lookup: CDR1 MGHRA, CDR2 YSYEKL. This CDR3 has 17 residues. CDR3 bases: TGCGCCAGCATCCGACTCATAGCGGGATCGAACACCGGGGAGCTGTTTTTT. It is translated as CASIRLIAGSNTGELFF.

This clonotype was seen a handful of times. This chain uses TRBV7-9 with TRBJ2-6, with TRBD1 as a possible D gene (5 bases). Looked up from germline, CDR1 is SEHNR and CDR2 is FQNEAQ (reference sequence). The CDR3 length is 16 residues. V lost 5 bases and J 3 bases, leaving 14 bases between the germline ends. The CDR3 region has the DNA TGTGCCAGCAGCCTATCTCAGGGTAGTGGGGCCAACGTCCTGACTTTC. This codes for CASSLSQGSGANVLTF.